This TCR beta chain was recovered during a study of blood T cell repertoires in COVID-19. Background on the study: The United States, Italy and Spain were the sources of the acute and convalescent COVID-19 samples. PBMCs, B-cell-depleted T cells, or T cells were the source of the cDNA or gDNA that made up the material.

Original analysis: Amplifying reference gene primers gave estimates of nucleated cell counts. Sequencing was performed with immunoSEQ multiplex PCR; in TCRdb, only in-frame clones are kept and a portion is missing. D and trimming were read from the DNA, whereas the V and J calls and clone size are those reported in that table. The table lists about 280,000 clones, roughly 85% of them singletons. The junction had 9 bases not matched to a gene; V was cut back by 7 bases and J by 6 bases. This CDR3 region has 15 residues. Germline V lookup: CDR1 KGHDR, CDR2 SFDVKD. The sequence derives from a man aged 50 to 59 with active or convalescent COVID-19. The rearrangement uses TRBV24-1 and TRBJ2-1; the match to TRBD1 covers 9 bases. The specimen was peripheral blood. CDR3 sequence (DNA): TGTGCCACCAGCGAGTCGGGGACAGGGAGCAATGAGCAGTTCTTC. It translates to CATSESGTGSNEQFF.